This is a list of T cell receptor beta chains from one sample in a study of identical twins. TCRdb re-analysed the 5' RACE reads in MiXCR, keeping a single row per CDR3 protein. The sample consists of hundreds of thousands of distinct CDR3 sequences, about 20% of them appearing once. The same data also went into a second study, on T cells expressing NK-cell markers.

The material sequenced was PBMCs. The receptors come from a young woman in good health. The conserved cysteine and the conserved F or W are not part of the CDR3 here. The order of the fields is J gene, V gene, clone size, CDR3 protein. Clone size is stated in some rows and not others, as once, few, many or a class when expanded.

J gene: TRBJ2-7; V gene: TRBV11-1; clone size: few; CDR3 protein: ASSLAVARDRVTYEQY
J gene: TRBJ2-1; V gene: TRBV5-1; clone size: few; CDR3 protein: ASSMGRLADNEQF
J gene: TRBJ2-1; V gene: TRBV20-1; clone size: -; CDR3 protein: SANGQLNEQF
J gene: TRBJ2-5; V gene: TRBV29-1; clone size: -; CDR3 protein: SVESSGQQETQY
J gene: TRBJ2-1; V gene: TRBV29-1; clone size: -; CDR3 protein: SVTTSGGAGEQF
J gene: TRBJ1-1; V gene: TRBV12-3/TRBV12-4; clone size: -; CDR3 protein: ASRQDPGTEAF
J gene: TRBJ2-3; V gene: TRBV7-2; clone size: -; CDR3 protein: ASKYSSTDTQY
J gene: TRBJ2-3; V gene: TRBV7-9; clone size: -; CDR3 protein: ASSPRTSGDTDTQY
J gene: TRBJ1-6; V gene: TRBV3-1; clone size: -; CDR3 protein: ASSQVWRTYNSPLH
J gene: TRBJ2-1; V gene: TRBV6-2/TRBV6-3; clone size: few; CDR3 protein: ASRRHLKASPYNEQF
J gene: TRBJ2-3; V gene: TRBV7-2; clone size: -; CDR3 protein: ASSPVSRSTDTQY
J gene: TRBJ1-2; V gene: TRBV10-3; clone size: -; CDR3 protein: AISVQQDSGYT
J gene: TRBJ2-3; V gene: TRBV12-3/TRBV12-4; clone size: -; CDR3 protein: ASSHFRRTSTDTQY
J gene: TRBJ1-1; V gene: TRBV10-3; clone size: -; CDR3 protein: AISQGMNTEAF
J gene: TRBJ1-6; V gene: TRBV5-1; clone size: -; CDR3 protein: ASSTDSRIASYNSPLH
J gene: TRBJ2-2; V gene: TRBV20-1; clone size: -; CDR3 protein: SAGRGLAGDTGELF
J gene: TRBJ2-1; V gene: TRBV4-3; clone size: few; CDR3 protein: ASSPYTPAGGPYVDEQF
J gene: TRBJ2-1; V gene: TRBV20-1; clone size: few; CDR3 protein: SATSGEQF
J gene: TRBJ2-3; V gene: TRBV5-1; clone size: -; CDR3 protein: ASSRGSLPSTDTQY
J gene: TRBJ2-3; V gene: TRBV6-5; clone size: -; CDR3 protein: ASSYDSRTDTQY
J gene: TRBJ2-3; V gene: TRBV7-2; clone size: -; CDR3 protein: ASSFTHTDTQY
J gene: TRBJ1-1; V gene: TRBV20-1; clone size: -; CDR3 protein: SAREGQGGATEAF
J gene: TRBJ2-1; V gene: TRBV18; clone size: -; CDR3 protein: ASSPAPKPGNEQF
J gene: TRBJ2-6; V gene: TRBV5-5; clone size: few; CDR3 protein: ASSPRDIAGANVLT
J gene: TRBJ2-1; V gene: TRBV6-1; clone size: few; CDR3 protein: ASMQRGRQNEQF
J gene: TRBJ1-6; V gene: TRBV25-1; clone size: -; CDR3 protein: ASSESSHAGHSPLH
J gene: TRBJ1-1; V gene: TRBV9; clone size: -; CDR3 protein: ASSVGPGVLETEAF
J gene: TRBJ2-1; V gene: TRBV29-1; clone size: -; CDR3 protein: SVSTSGRRNEQF
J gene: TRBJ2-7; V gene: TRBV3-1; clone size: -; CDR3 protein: ASSLRLAGEDEQY
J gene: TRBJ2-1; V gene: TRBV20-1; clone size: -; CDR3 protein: SARGVLNYNEQF
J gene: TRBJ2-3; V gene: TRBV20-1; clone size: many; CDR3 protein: SARDTDRESTDTQY
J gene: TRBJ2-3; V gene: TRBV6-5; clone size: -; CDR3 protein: ASSYANLAGVLDTQY
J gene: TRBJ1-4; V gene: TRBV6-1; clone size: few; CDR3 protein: ASRNSVTNEKLF
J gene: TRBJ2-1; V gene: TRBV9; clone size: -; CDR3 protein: ASSVGMGNNEQF
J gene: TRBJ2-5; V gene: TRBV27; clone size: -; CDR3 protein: ASKGLQETQY
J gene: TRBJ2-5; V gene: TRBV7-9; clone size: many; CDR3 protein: AGTRDFQETQY
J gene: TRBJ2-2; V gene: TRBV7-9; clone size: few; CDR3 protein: ASSPDWSRELF
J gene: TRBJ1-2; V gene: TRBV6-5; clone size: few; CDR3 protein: ASSYQSGRANYGYT
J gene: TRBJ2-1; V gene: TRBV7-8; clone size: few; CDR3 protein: ASTKTRGGNEQF
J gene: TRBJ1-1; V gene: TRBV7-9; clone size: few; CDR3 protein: ASSSRGTAYFSAEAF
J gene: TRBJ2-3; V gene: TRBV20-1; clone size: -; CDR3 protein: SAFRWDTDTQY
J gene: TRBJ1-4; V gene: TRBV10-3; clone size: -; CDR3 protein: ATRRPATNEKLF
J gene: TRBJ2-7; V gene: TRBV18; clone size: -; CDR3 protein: ASSPLGRDSYEQY
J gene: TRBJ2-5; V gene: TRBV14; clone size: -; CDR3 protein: ASSQGDGTLKETQY
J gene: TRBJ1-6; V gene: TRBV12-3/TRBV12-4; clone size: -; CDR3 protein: ASSPDSTTALSSPLH
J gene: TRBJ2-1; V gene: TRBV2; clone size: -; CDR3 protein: ASIGLGGGFSYNEQF
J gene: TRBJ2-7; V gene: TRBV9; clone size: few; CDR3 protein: ASSPRGAARYEQY
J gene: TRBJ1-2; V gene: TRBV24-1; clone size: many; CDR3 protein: ATSDTDTNYGYT
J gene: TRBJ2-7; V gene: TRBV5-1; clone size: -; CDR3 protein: ASSLVSLGGGYEQY
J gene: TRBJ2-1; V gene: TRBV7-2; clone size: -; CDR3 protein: ARSLGLAGGGEQF
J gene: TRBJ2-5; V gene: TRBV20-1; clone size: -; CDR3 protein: SARIYGGVETQY
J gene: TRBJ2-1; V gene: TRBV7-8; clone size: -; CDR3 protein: ASSPTPRMGNEQF
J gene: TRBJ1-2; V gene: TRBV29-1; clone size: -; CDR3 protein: SVARQFNYGYT
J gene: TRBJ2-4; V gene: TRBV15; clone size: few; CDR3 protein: ATSRDRTWGLRNIQY
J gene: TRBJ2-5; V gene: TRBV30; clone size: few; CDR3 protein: AWSPYRAETQY
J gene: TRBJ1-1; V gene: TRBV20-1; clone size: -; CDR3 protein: SARQGAATEAF
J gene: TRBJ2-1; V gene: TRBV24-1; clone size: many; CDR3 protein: ATSDPGLEWF
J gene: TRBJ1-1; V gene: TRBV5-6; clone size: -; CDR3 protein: ASSLGQGQTEAF
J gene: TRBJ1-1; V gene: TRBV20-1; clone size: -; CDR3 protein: SARAGTDNTEAF
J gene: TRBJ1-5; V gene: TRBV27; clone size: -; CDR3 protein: ASSPINRAQPQH